The clone carrying this TCR beta chain has only a few counts. Its antigen is not identified. The authors ran the immunoSEQ assay, v3.0, at survey level. The data were produced by immunoSEQ multiplex PCR, yet TCRdb's version contains in-frame clones alone and is incomplete. In the table there are fewer than 20,000 clones, 88% of which are singletons. This sample is drawn from a study of long-term antiretroviral therapy in people with HIV. Findings and limits, study-wide: Clonotypes expanded prior to ART showed repertoire dominance at all sampled time points. Repertoires with HIV possessed tighter CDR3 length spans than those of controls.

The germline gives CDR1 SGDLS, CDR2 YYNGEE. J lost 0 bases, V lost 3 bases, and 4 bases had no gene match. The CDR3 is 16 amino acids. Each contributor possessed a minimum of one pre-ART and a minimum of two post-ART PBMC samples. Samples held about 0.85-11 million cryopreserved PBMC before DNA extraction. This TCR was recovered from a man aged 50 to 59 with HIV. The rearrangement uses TRBV9 and TRBJ2-7, with 12 bases fitting TRBD2. The sample here was unsorted PBMCs, taken 6.9 years after starting antiretroviral therapy. The CDR3 DNA reads as TGTGCCAGCAGCGACGGACTAGCGGGAAACTCCTACGAGCAGTACTTC. This sequence encodes CASSDGLAGNSYEQYF.